The 14 T cell receptor beta chains below were found in one sample sequenced in a study of response to subunit inactivated influenza vaccine. TCRdb ran MiXCR on the RT-PCR reads and lists one entry per CDR3 protein. Among some 150,000 distinct CDR3 sequences listed, approximately 12% were seen once. In addition, the sample was reused for a study of T cells expressing NK-cell markers. That report notes: In generating TCR beta cDNA, 5'RACE template switching with UMIs was used.

This material consisted of CD8+ T cells sorted from PBMCs, taken 11 to 12 days after vaccination. The receptors originated from a man aged 50 or older who received an inactivated influenza vaccine.

The sample holds many counts of this clonotype. This chain connects TRBV6-2 or TRBV6-3 to TRBJ2-7; 11 bases map to TRBD2. V shed 6 bases and J 1 base; nucleotides not matched to a gene: 5. The length of the CDR3 is 15 residues. The germline CDR1 and CDR2 sequences are MNHEY and SVGEGT. CDR3 residues: CASRELAGESYEQYF. The CDR3 bases are TGTGCCAGCAGGGAACTAGCGGGAGAATCCTACGAGCAGTACTTC.

Worth noting for this clonotype: Being one base from a much bigger clone, this may be a read error. The V and J genes are TRBV7-9 and TRBJ2-1; D is ambiguous. CDR1 is SEHNR and CDR2 is FQNEAQ in the germline V gene (reference sequence). The CDR3 sequence is 11 residues long. V gave up 6 bases and J gave up 8 bases, with 8 bases separating them. The CDR3 loop reads CASSGRDEQFF. For the CDR3, the DNA is TGTGCCAGCAGTGGACGGGATGAGCAGTTCTTC. Looking up the rest from reference TRBV7-9 and TRBJ2-1 gives the full variable domain: DTGVSQNPRHKITKRGQNVTFRCDPISEHNRLYWYRQTLGQGPEFLTYFQNEAQLEKSRLLSDRFSAERPKGSFSTLEIQRTEQGDSAMYLCASSGRDEQFFGPGTRLTVL.

The sample holds many counts of this clonotype. The chain is built from TRBV12-3 or TRBV12-4 and TRBJ2-7, with D possibly matching TRBD1 (6 bases). The germline V and J ends were trimmed by 5 bases and 1 base, with 12 bases remaining between them. The CDR3 sequence is 14 residues long. The CDR3 sequence: CASSLLQGSYEQYF. For the CDR3, the DNA is TGTGCCAGCAGTCTCCTACAGGGTTCCTACGAGCAGTACTTC.

Ten or more counts support this clonotype. The chain couples TRBV12-3 or TRBV12-4 to TRBJ2-1, with a weak D call TRBD2 (6 bases). The CDR3 loop spans 13 amino acids. V shed 6 bases and J shed 8 bases, with 14 bases lying between them. CDR3 loop: CASSPGLFHEQFF. The CDR3 region has the DNA TGTGCCAGCAGCCCTGGACTATTCCATGAGCAGTTCTTC.

The chain has TRBV28 and TRBJ1-6; D call uncertain. This CDR3 spans 15 amino acids. Per germline, CDR1 MDHEN and CDR2 SYDVKM. The V end lost 2 bases, the J end lost 12 bases, and 17 bases lay between the germline ends. In DNA form, the CDR3 reads TGTGCCAGCAGTTTAAATCCCGGTAACCCCGTACCCCTCCACTTT. It yields the protein CASSLNPGNPVPLHF. Looking up the rest from reference TRBV28 and TRBJ1-6 gives the full variable domain: DVKVTQSSRYLVKRTGEKVFLECVQDMDHENMFWYRQDPGLGLRLIYFSYDVKMKEKGDIPEGYSVSREKKERFSLILESASTNQTSMYLCASSLNPGNPVPLHFGNGTRLTVT.

A few counts support this clonotype. The gene calls are TRBV10-3 and TRBJ2-2, with TRBD1 matching 9 bases. The CDR3 covers 15 residues. Germline lookup yields CDR1 ENHRY and CDR2 SYGVKD. The J segment lost 5 bases and the V segment lost 10 bases, leaving 11 bases of the junction unmatched. The CDR3 DNA is TGTGCCAGCCATGGGACAGGGTATAATACCGGGGAGCTGTTTTTT. This gives the protein CASHGTGYNTGELFF.

In its sample, this clonotype was seen a few times. The gene calls are TRBV19 and TRBJ2-7; unclear D gene. The CDR3 has 13 amino acids. The ends were cut back, 3 bases at V and 0 bases at J, with 6 bases in the middle. CDR1 and CDR2 (germline): LNHDA, SQIVND (reference sequence). CDR3 protein: CASSITVSYEQYF. Here the CDR3 DNA reads TGTGCCAGTAGTATCACAGTCTCCTACGAGCAGTACTTC.

The chain recombines TRBV16 with TRBJ2-5, with D possibly being TRBD2 (5 bases). Between the trimmed V and J ends, which lost 3 bases and 5 bases, there was a span of 7 bases. The CDR3 totals 12 residues. Germline CDR1 KGHSY, CDR2 FQNENV. CDR3 region: CASSHTGETQYF. DNA of the CDR3: TGTGCCAGCAGCCATACGGGGGAGACCCAGTACTTC.

As for this clonotype: One base away lies a much larger clone, so this may be a sequencing read error. The chain couples TRBV15 to TRBJ2-7; D is perhaps TRBD1 or TRBD2 (5 bases each). The CDR3 is 14 residues long. V was cut by 3 bases and J by 2 bases, with 11 bases left in between. CDR1 is LNHNV and CDR2 is YYDKDF in the germline V gene (reference sequence). DNA for the CDR3: TGTGCCACCAGCAGCCGGGACGAAGCCTACGAGCAGTACTTC. Amino acid sequence: CATSSRDEAYEQYF. Full variable domain (outside the CDR3, taken from reference TRBV15 and TRBJ2-7): DAMVIQNPRYQVTQFGKPVTLSCSQTLNHNVMYWYQQKSSQAPKLLFHYYDKDFNNEADTPDNFQSRRPNTSFCFLDIRSPGLGDTAMYLCATSSRDEAYEQYFGPGTRLTVT.

The CDR3 DNA reads as TGTGCCACCCAGCCGACAGTAGAACAAGAGACCCAGTACTTC. Translating it yields CATQPTVEQETQYF. The chain links TRBV3-1 to TRBJ2-5, with D possibly being TRBD1 (5 bases). This CDR3 has 14 amino acids. Germline lookup yields CDR1 LGHDT and CDR2 YNNKEL (reference sequence). Trimming cost V 10 bases and J 2 bases, with 17 bases left between them.

V is TRBV19 and J is TRBJ1-2, with 7 bases lining up with TRBD1. The J segment lost 6 bases and the V segment lost 4 bases, leaving 5 bases of the junction unmatched. This CDR3 region has 13 residues. Looked up from germline, CDR1 is LNHDA and CDR2 is SQIVND (reference sequence). DNA for the CDR3: TGTGCCAGTAGTACGGACAGGCGAGATGGCTACACCTTC. Translation gives CASSTDRRDGYTF.

In DNA, the CDR3 is TGTGCCAGCAGCGATACAGGGTACGGGGCCAACGTCCTGACTTTC. It specifies CASSDTGYGANVLTF. The rearrangement joins TRBV6-1 to TRBJ2-6; possible D gene TRBD1, 6 bases. Germline V CDR1 and CDR2: MNHNS, SASEGT. Trimming took 6 bases from V and 4 from J, leaving 13 bases between them. The CDR3 covers 15 residues.

The table lists this clonotype with many counts. The chain links TRBV4-3 to TRBJ2-2; D is tentatively TRBD1 or TRBD2 (6 bases each). The ends were cut back, 0 bases at V and 4 bases at J, with 12 bases in the middle. Germline CDR1 LGHNA, CDR2 YSLEER. CDR3 length: 16 residues. CDR3 bases: TGCGCCAGCAGCCAAGATTGGGGGGCCGGCACCGGGGAGCTGTTTTTT. As protein: CASSQDWGAGTGELFF.

This clonotype was detected many times. The chain carries TRBV28 and TRBJ2-7; D gene uncertain. CDR1 MDHEN and CDR2 SYDVKM come from the germline V gene. CDR3 length: 13 amino acids. V shed 2 bases and J shed 3 bases, with 8 bases lying between them. CDR3 loop: CASSLPANYEQYF. For the CDR3, the DNA is TGTGCCAGCAGTTTACCCGCAAACTACGAGCAGTACTTC. Full variable domain (remainder filled in from reference TRBV28 and TRBJ2-7): DVKVTQSSRYLVKRTGEKVFLECVQDMDHENMFWYRQDPGLGLRLIYFSYDVKMKEKGDIPEGYSVSREKKERFSLILESASTNQTSMYLCASSLPANYEQYFGPGTRLTVT.